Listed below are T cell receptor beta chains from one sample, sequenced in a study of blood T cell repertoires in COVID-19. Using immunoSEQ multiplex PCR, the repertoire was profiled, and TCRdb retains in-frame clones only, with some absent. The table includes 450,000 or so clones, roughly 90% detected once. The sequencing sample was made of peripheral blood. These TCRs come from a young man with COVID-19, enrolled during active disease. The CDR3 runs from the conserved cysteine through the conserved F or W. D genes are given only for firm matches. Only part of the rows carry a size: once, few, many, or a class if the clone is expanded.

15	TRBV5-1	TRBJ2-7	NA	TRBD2	CASSLPWTSGGDQYF	TGCGCCAGCAGCTTGCCCTGGACTAGCGGGGGTGATCAGTACTTC
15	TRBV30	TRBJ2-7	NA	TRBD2	CAWSHPGLALYEQYF	TGTGCCTGGAGTCACCCGGGACTAGCTCTCTACGAGCAGTACTTC
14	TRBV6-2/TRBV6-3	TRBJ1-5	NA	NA	CASSFRRPNQPQHF	TGTGCCAGCAGTTTCCGGCGGCCCAATCAGCCCCAGCATTTT
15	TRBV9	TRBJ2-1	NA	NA	CASSVESGGRNEQFF	TGTGCCAGCAGCGTAGAGAGCGGCGGACGAAATGAGCAGTTCTTC
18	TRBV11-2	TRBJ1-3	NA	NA	CASGRVRSGVNSGNTIYF	TGTGCCAGCGGCAGAGTTCGCTCAGGGGTAAACTCTGGAAACACCATATATTTT
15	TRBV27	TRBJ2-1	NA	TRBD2	CASSFRLAGRNEQFF	TGTGCCAGCAGTTTCCGACTAGCGGGGAGAAATGAGCAGTTCTTC
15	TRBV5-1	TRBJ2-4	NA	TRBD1	CASSLGGQLSNIQYF	TGCGCCAGCAGCTTGGGGGGACAGCTATCAAACATTCAGTACTTC
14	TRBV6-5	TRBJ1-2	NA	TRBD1	CASSSPTGGYGYTF	TGTGCCAGCAGTTCCCCGACAGGGGGCTATGGCTACACCTTC
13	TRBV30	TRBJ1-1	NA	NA	CAWSGSSGGEAFF	TGTGCCTGGAGCGGATCCTCTGGGGGGGAAGCTTTCTTT
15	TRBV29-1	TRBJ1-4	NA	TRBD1	CSVRTGGLANEKLFF	TGCAGCGTTCGGACAGGGGGCTTAGCTAATGAAAAACTGTTTTTT
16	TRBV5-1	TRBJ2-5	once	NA	CASSSQGGESPWTQYF	TGCGCCAGCAGCTCACAGGGAGGGGAGTCCCCCTGGACCCAGTACTTC
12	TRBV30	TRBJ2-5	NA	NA	CAWSAAGETQYF	TGTGCCTGGAGTGCGGCGGGCGAGACCCAGTACTTC
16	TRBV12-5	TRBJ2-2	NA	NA	CASGLAGQRNTGELFF	TGTGCTAGTGGTTTGGCCGGACAGAGAAACACCGGGGAGCTGTTTTTT
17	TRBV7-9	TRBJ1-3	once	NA	CASSSARQSYSGNTIYF	TGTGCCAGCAGCTCTGCCCGACAGTCCTACTCTGGAAACACCATATATTTT
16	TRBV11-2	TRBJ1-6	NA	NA	CASSPSTGTYNSPLHF	TGTGCCAGCAGTCCCAGTACCGGGACCTATAATTCACCCCTCCACTTT
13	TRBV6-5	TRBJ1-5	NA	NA	CASSRDRFQPQHF	TGTGCCAGCAGTCGAGACAGGTTTCAGCCCCAGCATTTT
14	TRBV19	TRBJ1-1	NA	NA	CASSIGTTGAEAFF	TGTGCCAGTAGTATAGGGACTACCGGGGCTGAAGCTTTCTTT
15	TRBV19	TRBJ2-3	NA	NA	CASSIATRSTDTQYF	TGTGCCAGTAGTATCGCGACTAGGAGCACAGATACGCAGTATTTT
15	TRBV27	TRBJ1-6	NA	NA	CASSPQIPQFSPLHF	TGTGCCAGCAGTCCACAAATCCCCCAGTTTTCACCCCTCCACTTT
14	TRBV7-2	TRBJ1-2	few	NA	CASSDPSGLYGYTF	TGTGCCAGCAGCGACCCGTCGGGACTCTATGGCTACACCTTC
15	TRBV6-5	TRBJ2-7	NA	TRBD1	CASSAPGQGSYEQYF	TGTGCCAGCTCAGCACCGGGACAGGGATCCTACGAGCAGTACTTC
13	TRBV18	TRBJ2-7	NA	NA	CASSSGLTYEQYF	TGTGCCAGCTCATCAGGACTAACCTACGAGCAGTACTTC
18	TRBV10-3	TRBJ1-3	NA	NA	CAISESRDRRGSGNTIYF	TGTGCCATCAGCGAATCGCGGGACCGGAGAGGCTCTGGAAACACCATATATTTT
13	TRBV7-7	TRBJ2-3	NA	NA	CASSQMTGDTQYF	TGTGCCAGCAGCCAAATGACGGGAGATACGCAGTATTTT
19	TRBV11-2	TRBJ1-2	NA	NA	CATSTWAEGRSSPNYGYTF	TGTGCCACCTCAACCTGGGCGGAGGGGAGGAGCTCCCCTAACTATGGCTACACCTTC
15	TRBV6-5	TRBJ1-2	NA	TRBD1	CASSYATGRGNGYTF	TGTGCCAGCAGTTACGCGACTGGCAGGGGGAATGGCTACACCTTC
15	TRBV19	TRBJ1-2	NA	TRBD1	CASRISTGANYGYTF	TGTGCCAGTAGGATAAGCACAGGGGCAAACTATGGCTACACCTTC
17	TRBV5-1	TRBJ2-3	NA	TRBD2	CASSFLASGTSTDTQYF	TGCGCCAGCAGCTTCCTGGCTAGCGGGACTAGCACAGATACGCAGTATTTT
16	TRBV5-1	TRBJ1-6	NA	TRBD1	CASSLAPGQGTSPLHF	TGCGCCAGCAGCTTGGCCCCGGGACAGGGAACTTCACCCCTCCACTTT
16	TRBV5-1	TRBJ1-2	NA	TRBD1	CASSGGEGTGEDGYTF	TGCGCCAGCAGCGGGGGAGAGGGGACAGGGGAGGATGGCTACACCTTC
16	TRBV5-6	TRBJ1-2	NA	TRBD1	CASTSIGTGGDYGYTF	TGTGCCAGCACCTCTATCGGGACAGGGGGAGACTATGGCTACACCTTC
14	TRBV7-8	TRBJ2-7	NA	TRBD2	CATSAGGSSYEQYF	TGTGCCACCAGTGCGGGCGGGAGCTCCTACGAGCAGTACTTC
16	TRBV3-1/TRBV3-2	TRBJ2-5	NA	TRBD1	CASSQNRGGFQETQYF	TGTGCCAGCAGCCAAAACAGGGGCGGCTTCCAAGAGACCCAGTACTTC
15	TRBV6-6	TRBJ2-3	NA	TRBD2	CASSYGLAGSDTQYF	TGTGCCAGCAGTTACGGACTAGCGGGGAGTGATACGCAGTATTTT
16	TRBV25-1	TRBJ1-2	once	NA	CASSESRPRQGWSYTF	TGTGCCAGCAGTGAATCGCGACCTAGGCAGGGTTGGAGCTACACCTTC
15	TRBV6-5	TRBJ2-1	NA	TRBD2	CASGRAGGLRVEQFF	TGTGCCAGCGGTAGGGCGGGAGGGCTTAGGGTTGAGCAGTTCTTC
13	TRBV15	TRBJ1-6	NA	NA	CATSPGKRTPLHF	TGTGCCACCAGCCCGGGGAAAAGGACACCCCTCCACTTT
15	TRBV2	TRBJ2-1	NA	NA	CASSKEIADYNEQFF	TGTGCCAGCAGTAAGGAAATAGCGGACTACAATGAGCAGTTCTTC
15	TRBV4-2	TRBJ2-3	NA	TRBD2	CASSPTSGGADTQYF	TGTGCCAGCAGCCCGACTAGCGGGGGGGCAGATACGCAGTATTTT
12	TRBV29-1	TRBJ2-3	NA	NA	CSVVPSSDTQYF	TGCAGCGTTGTTCCGTCCTCAGATACGCAGTATTTT
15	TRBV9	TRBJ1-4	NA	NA	CASSVGEGSREKLFF	TGTGCCAGCAGCGTAGGAGAGGGTTCCCGTGAAAAACTGTTTTTT
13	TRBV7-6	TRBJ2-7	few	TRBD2	CASSSGDSYEQYF	TGTGCCAGCAGTAGCGGGGACTCCTACGAGCAGTACTTC
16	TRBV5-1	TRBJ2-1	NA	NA	CASSWSRGISYNEQFF	TGCGCCAGCAGCTGGAGTCGCGGGATCTCATACAATGAGCAGTTCTTC
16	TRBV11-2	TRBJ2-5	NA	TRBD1	CASSGGWTGHLETQYF	TGTGCCAGCAGCGGGGGGTGGACAGGGCACCTGGAGACCCAGTACTTC
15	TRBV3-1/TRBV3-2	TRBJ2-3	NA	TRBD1	CASSQGQGWTDTQYF	TGTGCCAGCAGCCAGGGACAGGGATGGACAGATACGCAGTATTTT
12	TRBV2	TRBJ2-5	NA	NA	CASTIGQETQYF	TGTGCCAGCACCATTGGCCAGGAGACCCAGTACTTC
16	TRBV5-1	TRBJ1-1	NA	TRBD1	CASSRITGGTDTEAFF	TGCGCCAGCAGCCGAATCACAGGGGGCACGGACACTGAAGCTTTCTTT
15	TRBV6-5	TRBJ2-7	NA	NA	CASSPRSGAPYEQYF	TGTGCCAGCAGCCCACGATCGGGAGCCCCCTACGAGCAGTACTTC
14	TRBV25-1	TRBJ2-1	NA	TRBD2	CASSRAGGHNEQFF	TGTGCCAGCAGTCGGGCGGGAGGACACAATGAGCAGTTCTTC
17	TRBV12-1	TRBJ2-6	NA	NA	CASSPEAGCSGANVLTF	TGTGCCAGCAGCCCAGAAGCGGGATGCTCTGGGGCCAACGTCCTGACTTTC
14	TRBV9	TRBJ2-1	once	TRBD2	CASSVASGRAGQFF	TGTGCCAGCAGCGTAGCGAGCGGGAGGGCCGGGCAGTTCTTC
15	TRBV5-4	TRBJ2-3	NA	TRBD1	CASSLGTGPPDTQYF	TGTGCCAGCAGCTTGGGGACAGGGCCGCCAGATACGCAGTATTTT
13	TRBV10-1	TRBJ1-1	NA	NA	CASSRAGGAEAFF	TGCGCCAGCAGCCGCGCCGGAGGCGCTGAAGCTTTCTTT
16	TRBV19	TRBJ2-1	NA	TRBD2	CATTPPGTSGSQGQFF	TGTGCCACCACCCCCCCAGGGACTAGCGGGAGTCAGGGGCAGTTCTTC
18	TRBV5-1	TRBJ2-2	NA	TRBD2	CASSLASGSPANTGELFF	TGCGCCAGCAGCTTGGCTAGCGGGAGCCCCGCGAACACCGGGGAGCTGTTTTTT
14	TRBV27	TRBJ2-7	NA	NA	CASSLGLGGDEQYF	TGTGCCAGCAGTCTCGGACTAGGGGGGGACGAGCAGTACTTC